This passage covers 4 T cell receptor beta chains from one sample sequenced in a study of human T cells and chemical hapten exposure. From the RACE reads, TCRdb called clonotypes with MiXCR, one entry per CDR3 protein. The sample contains approximately 370,000 distinct CDR3 sequences, around 5.5% of which appear only once. The time point here: pre-sensitization, week 0. Treatment denoted: therapeutic diphenylcyclopropenone sensitization with weekly scalp DPC. This specimen was whole blood, taken in connection with sensitization to the hapten diphenylcyclopropenone (DPC). Receptors originate from a woman aged 18-35 years with alopecia areata. Some clones in this sample may be carry-over from other donors' samples.

This clonotype turned up a few times. The chain recombines TRBV20-1 with TRBJ1-4; 7 bases agree with TRBD1. Germline CDR1 and CDR2: DFQATT and SNEGSKA (reference sequence). This CDR3 comprises 12 residues. V dropped 3 bases and J dropped 7; count of bases not matched to a gene: 2. CDR3 DNA sequence: TGCAGTGCTAGCAACAGGGGTGAAAAACTGTTTTTT. Translated, it gives CSASNRGEKLFF.

The chain recombines TRBV5-6 with TRBJ1-5; D perhaps matches TRBD1 (5 bases). V was cut by 0 bases and J by 9 bases, with 16 bases left in between. The germline gives CDR1 SGHDT, CDR2 YYEEEE. The CDR3 loop spans 15 amino acids. CDR3: CASSLGGAGIWPQHF. The CDR3 DNA sequence: TGTGCCAGCAGCTTGGGCGGGGCCGGAATTTGGCCCCAGCATTTT.

This clonotype was seen ten or more times. The rearrangement links TRBV28 to TRBJ2-7; 7 bases match TRBD1. The CDR3 sequence is 14 residues long. J lost 3 bases, V lost 2 bases, and 4 bases had no gene match. Germline values: CDR1 MDHEN, CDR2 SYDVKM. The CDR3 bases are TGTGCCAGCAGTTTAAGTGACAGGGTCTACGAGCAGTACTTC. Translation gives CASSLSDRVYEQYF.

The rearrangement uses TRBV18 and TRBJ1-6; D is unclear. The V end was cut by 3 bases, the J end by 10 bases, with 13 bases between. Germline-derived CDR1 and CDR2 are KGHSH and LQKENI. CDR3 size: 14 residues. Here the CDR3 DNA reads TGTGCCAGCTCACCGGACCCCGAGTACTCACCCCTCCACTTT. Residues: CASSPDPEYSPLHF.